This T cell receptor beta chain was recovered during a study of T cells in Graves' hyperthyroidism and ophthalmopathy. The CDR3 has 17 amino acids. The V gene end was trimmed by 1 base and the J gene end by 0 bases; junction bases not matched to a gene: 11. The germline gives CDR1 DFQATT, CDR2 SNEGSKA (reference sequence). Overall study results and limits: The model forecast ophthalmopathy, anticipating it by a median around 6.5 months before onset. Most clonotypes expanded in the thyroid (above 0.001) were also present in blood.

There were TCR beta CDR3 regions amplified from RNA transcripts. The HTBI primer set served for first-round RT-PCR of the TCR CDR3. TCRdb re-called the multiplex PCR reads with MiXCR, one entry per CDR3 protein. The sample carries approximately 400,000 distinct CDR3 sequences, more than 15% recorded once. Patients were excluded for uncontrolled infection, other autoimmune disease, pregnancy or lactation. This clonotype was detected many times. Its antigen is undetermined. The receptor was isolated from a woman between 18 and 30 years old with Graves' hyperthyroidism. The chain combines TRBV20-1 with TRBJ2-7, with 8 bases fitting TRBD2. The sequenced sample was blood. CDR3 nucleotide sequence: TGCAGTGCTAGAGGGGGTTTTACAGGGACTAGCTCCTACGAGCAGTACTTC. It is translated as CSARGGFTGTSSYEQYF.